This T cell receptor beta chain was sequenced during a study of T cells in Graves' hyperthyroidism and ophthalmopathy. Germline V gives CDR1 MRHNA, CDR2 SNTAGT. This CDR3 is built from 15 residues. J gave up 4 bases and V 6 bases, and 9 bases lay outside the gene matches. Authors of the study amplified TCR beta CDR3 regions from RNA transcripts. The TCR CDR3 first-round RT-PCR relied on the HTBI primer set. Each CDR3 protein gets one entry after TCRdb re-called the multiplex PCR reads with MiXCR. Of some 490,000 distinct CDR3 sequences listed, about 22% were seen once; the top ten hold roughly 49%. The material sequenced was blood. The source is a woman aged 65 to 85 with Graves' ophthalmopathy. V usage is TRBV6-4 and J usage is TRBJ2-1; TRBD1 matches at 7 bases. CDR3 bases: TGTGCCAGCAGCCCACAGGGGTCCGGGTACAATGAGCAGTTCTTC. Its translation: CASSPQGSGYNEQFF.